Below, 24 T cell receptor beta chains from the same sample are listed, as sequenced in a study of shared clonotypes between healthy human individuals. Libraries were prepared by immunoSEQ multiplex PCR; TCRdb keeps only in-frame clonotypes and omits some of them. This sample yields over a million clones, of which about 96% are seen a single time; about 1.2% belongs to the top ten. The sequencing input was naive CD4+ T cells sorted from blood. Sample subset: CD45RA+ positively selected. The receptor set was obtained from a man aged 25 to 40 in good health.

V and J are TRBV5-1 and TRBJ2-1; D might be TRBD2 (6 bases). Germline V lookup: CDR1 SGHRS, CDR2 YFSETQ. The CDR3 is 18 residues long. Trimming pared 0 bases from V and 0 bases from J, leaving 16 bases between. CDR3 in amino acids: CASSLELGGDFSYNEQFF. In nucleotides, the CDR3 is TGCGCCAGCAGCTTGGAACTTGGCGGGGACTTCTCCTACAATGAGCAGTTCTTC. Looking up the rest from reference TRBV5-1 and TRBJ2-1 gives the full variable domain: KAGVTQTPRYLIKTRGQQVTLSCSPISGHRSVSWYQQTPGQGLQFLFEYFSETQRNKGNFPGRFSGRQFSNSRSEMNVSTLELGDSALYLCASSLELGGDFSYNEQFFGPGTRLTVL.

The CDR3 sequence: CASSLRDRVLNEQFF. CDR3 bases: TGTGCCAGCAGCTTACGGGACAGGGTACTCAATGAGCAGTTCTTC. The V and J genes are TRBV13 and TRBJ2-1; 9 nucleotides align to TRBD1. V lost 2 bases and J lost 6; bases outside the gene matches: 5. CDR1 is PRHDT, CDR2 FYEKMQ, per germline (reference sequence). The CDR3 covers 15 residues.

The rearrangement links TRBV27 to TRBJ2-3; TRBD1 might be the D (6 bases). V was trimmed by 1 base and J by 6 bases, leaving 17 bases between them. Germline loops: CDR1 MNHEY, CDR2 SMNVEV (reference sequence). This CDR3 contains 16 residues. Here the CDR3 reads CASSLFGARRGDTQYF. In DNA, the CDR3 is TGTGCCAGCAGTTTATTCGGGGCGAGAAGGGGGGATACGCAGTATTTT.

The chain carries TRBV5-5 and TRBJ1-1; 8 bases are shared with TRBD1. CDR3 length equals 16 residues. CDR1 and CDR2 (germline): SGHKS, YYEKEE (reference sequence). Trimming took 2 bases from V and 5 from J; bases not matched to a gene: 11. The CDR3, as DNA: TGTGCCAGCAGCTTTAAGCAGGGGGCACCACCGACTGAAGCTTTCTTT. Translation: CASSFKQGAPPTEAFF.

This sequence joins TRBV7-9 and TRBJ2-3, with 12 positions matching TRBD2. The J segment lost 3 bases and the V segment lost 3 bases, leaving 7 bases of the junction unmatched. The V gene's germline CDR1 is SEHNR and CDR2 FQNEAQ (reference sequence). CDR3 size: 17 residues. CDR3 nucleotide sequence: TGTGCCAGCAGCTTGGAGAGGACTAGCGGGACGACAGATACGCAGTATTTT. Translation gives CASSLERTSGTTDTQYF. Supplemented by reference TRBV7-9 and TRBJ2-3, the full variable domain reads DTGVSQNPRHKITKRGQNVTFRCDPISEHNRLYWYRQTLGQGPEFLTYFQNEAQLEKSRLLSDRFSAERPKGSFSTLEIQRTEQGDSAMYLCASSLERTSGTTDTQYFGPGTRLTVL.

CDR3 nucleotides: TGTGCCAGCAGTACTCCCAGGGAATATGGCTACACCTTC. As protein: CASSTPREYGYTF. This chain connects TRBV28 to TRBJ1-2; D may be TRBD1 (5 bases). The ends were cut back, 5 bases at V and 5 bases at J, with 12 bases in the middle. The CDR3 runs to 13 residues. CDR1 and CDR2 from the germline V gene are MDHEN and SYDVKM.

The rearrangement uses TRBV10-3 and TRBJ1-2, with TRBD1 as a possible D gene (6 bases). The V end was cut by 3 bases, the J end by 2 bases, with 19 bases between. The germline V gene encodes CDR1 ENHRY and CDR2 SYGVKD. This CDR3 is built from 17 residues. CDR3 DNA sequence: TGTGCCATCAGTGACGACCTGTCCCCCAGGGGAAACTATGGCTACACCTTC. Its translation: CAISDDLSPRGNYGYTF.

This rearrangement joins TRBV5-1 to TRBJ1-3, with 8 bases matching TRBD1. The J segment lost 0 bases and the V segment lost 7 bases, leaving 6 bases of the junction unmatched. The length of the CDR3 is 15 residues. Germline-derived CDR1 and CDR2 are SGHRS and YFSETQ. The CDR3 DNA reads TGCGCCAGCGGACAGGGAAGACCCTCTGGAAACACCATATATTTT. Protein sequence: CASGQGRPSGNTIYF. Variable domain in full (rest from reference TRBV5-1 and TRBJ1-3): KAGVTQTPRYLIKTRGQQVTLSCSPISGHRSVSWYQQTPGQGLQFLFEYFSETQRNKGNFPGRFSGRQFSNSRSEMNVSTLELGDSALYLCASGQGRPSGNTIYFGEGSWLTVV.

The chain employs TRBV19 and TRBJ2-3; D not certain. Germline CDR1 and CDR2: LNHDA and SQIVND (reference sequence). V lost 4 bases and J 0 bases, leaving 5 bases between the germline ends. The CDR3 loop spans 13 amino acids. The DNA for the CDR3 is TGTGCCAGTAGTAAAGGCAGCACAGATACGCAGTATTTT. This encodes CASSKGSTDTQYF.

The rearrangement uses TRBV2 and TRBJ2-3, with TRBD2 matching over 7 bases. V gave up 0 bases and J gave up 8 bases; unmatched junction bases: 8. The CDR3 runs 15 residues. In germline, CDR1 is SNHLY, CDR2 FYNNEI. The CDR3 protein is CASSEATTGGFTQYF. In DNA form, the CDR3 reads TGTGCCAGCAGTGAAGCGACTACCGGGGGGTTTACGCAGTATTTT.

This chain links TRBV9 with TRBJ2-3; 10 nucleotides agree with TRBD2. Germline V gene sequence: CDR1 SGDLS, CDR2 YYNGEE. The CDR3 extends over 16 amino acids. The ends lost 4 bases at V and 4 bases at J; junction bases unmatched: 9. The CDR3 is CASSLEAGGPADTQYF. DNA for the CDR3: TGTGCCAGCAGCCTGGAAGCGGGAGGGCCCGCAGATACGCAGTATTTT. Combining the CDR3 with reference TRBV9 and TRBJ2-3 gives the whole variable domain DSGVTQTPKHLITATGQRVTLRCSPRSGDLSVYWYQQSLDQGLQFLIQYYNGEERAKGNILERFSAQQFPDLHSELNLSSLELGDSALYFCASSLEAGGPADTQYFGPGTRLTVL.

V usage is TRBV25-1 and J usage is TRBJ2-1; TRBD2 matches 7 bases. Per the germline V gene, CDR1 is MGHDK and CDR2 is SYGVNS. J was trimmed by 5 bases and V by 5 bases; bases with no gene match: 6. The CDR3 sequence is 14 residues long. The CDR3, as DNA: TGTGCCAGCAGTTTAGCGGGCAAGAACAATGAGCAGTTCTTC. Its protein is CASSLAGKNNEQFF.

The chain is built from TRBV29-1 and TRBJ2-5, with 10 bases matching TRBD1. The junction had 12 bases not matched to a gene; V was cut back by 7 bases and J by 4 bases. The CDR3 runs 15 residues. CDR1 SQVTM and CDR2 ANQGSEA come from the germline V gene. CDR3 bases: TGCAGCGCCATTCATCCGGGACAGGGGCGAGAGACCCAGTACTTC. This gives the protein CSAIHPGQGRETQYF.

Notes on this clone: The same CDR3 can be traced to other DNA sequences in this sample. The rearrangement joins TRBV18 to TRBJ2-6; D remains unclear. V was cut by 3 bases and J by 0 bases, with 6 bases left in between. Germline V gene data show CDR1 as KGHSH and CDR2 as LQKENI. The CDR3 loop spans 15 amino acids. This CDR3 is CASSPPGSGANVLTF. Here the CDR3 DNA reads TGTGCCAGCTCACCTCCGGGCTCTGGGGCCAACGTCCTGACTTTC.

V and J are TRBV13 and TRBJ2-7; D gene ambiguous. V lost 0 bases and J lost 5, with 5 bases in between. The CDR3 spans 12 residues. The germline V gene encodes CDR1 PRHDT and CDR2 FYEKMQ (reference sequence). The CDR3 is CASSLGGNEQYF. CDR3 coding DNA: TGTGCCAGCAGCTTAGGGGGAAACGAGCAGTACTTC.

V gene TRBV5-1 combines with J gene TRBJ2-5, with TRBD1 matching 8 bases. The CDR3 consists of 15 residues. Germline CDR1 is SGHRS and CDR2 is YFSETQ. Trimming took 3 bases from V and 5 from J; bases not matched to a gene: 9. The CDR3 is CASSWGPGGSETQYF. CDR3 bases: TGCGCCAGCAGCTGGGGACCAGGGGGCAGTGAGACCCAGTACTTC.

The table lists this clone with a count of one. V is TRBV28 and J is TRBJ2-5, with TRBD2 matching over 12 bases. CDR1 and CDR2 from the germline V gene are MDHEN and SYDVKM. Unmatched junction bases numbered 13, after V lost 6 bases and J lost 5 bases. The CDR3 consists of 17 residues. The CDR3 loop reads CASRPGVTSGSGETQYF. The CDR3 bases are TGTGCCAGCAGACCGGGAGTGACTAGCGGGAGTGGCGAGACCCAGTACTTC.

The J gene is TRBJ2-5, the V gene TRBV6-1; D unclear. This CDR3 is 14 amino acids long. The V gene lost 4 bases and the J gene lost 4 bases, with 13 bases spanning the gap. Germline CDR1 MNHNS, CDR2 SASEGT. In DNA, the CDR3 is TGTGCCAGCAGTGGTTTAGGGTCCCTAGAGACCCAGTACTTC. Encoded protein: CASSGLGSLETQYF.

V gene TRBV5-1 combines with J gene TRBJ1-2; D remains ambiguous. CDR1 is SGHRS, CDR2 YFSETQ, per germline. Trimming took 2 bases from V and 2 from J, leaving 10 bases between them. CDR3 length equals 14 residues. CDR3 amino acids: CASSFRPANYGYTF. CDR3 bases: TGCGCCAGCAGCTTTAGACCGGCCAACTATGGCTACACCTTC.

V usage is TRBV11-2 and J usage is TRBJ1-1; tentative D call: TRBD1 (6 bases). CDR1 and CDR2 from the germline V gene are SGHAT and FQNNGV. CDR3 length: 16 amino acids. The V gene lost 5 bases and the J gene lost 5 bases, with 21 bases spanning the gap. The DNA for the CDR3 is TGTGCCAGCAGCGCCCGTAGTCGGGGGGCGAGTACTGAAGCTTTCTTT. It translates to CASSARSRGASTEAFF. Full variable domain (outside the CDR3, taken from reference TRBV11-2 and TRBJ1-1): EAGVAQSPRYKIIEKRQSVAFWCNPISGHATLYWYQQILGQGPKLLIQFQNNGVVDDSQLPKDRFSAERLKGVDSTLKIQPAKLEDSAVYLCASSARSRGASTEAFFGQGTRLTVV.

This clone was seen once. The chain recombines TRBV2 with TRBJ2-1, with D hard to call. The CDR3 loop spans 16 amino acids. Per the germline V gene, CDR1 is SNHLY and CDR2 is FYNNEI. Trimming pared 6 bases from V and 3 bases from J, leaving 18 bases between. The CDR3 is CASSASSVGGYNEQFF. CDR3 nucleotide sequence: TGTGCCAGCAGCGCATCGAGTGTGGGCGGCTACAATGAGCAGTTCTTC.

The chain carries TRBV11-2 and TRBJ2-1, with 12 bases matching TRBD2. V trimming: 5 bases; J trimming: 7 bases; junction bases outside the gene matches: 18. There are 19 residues in the CDR3. Germline assignment: CDR1 SGHAT and CDR2 FQNNGV. The DNA for the CDR3 is TGTGCCAGCAGCCCGCGGCTAGCGGGAGGGGATCCCACTGGGAATGAGCAGTTCTTC. This codes for CASSPRLAGGDPTGNEQFF.

This chain links TRBV9 with TRBJ2-1, with D possibly matching TRBD2 (6 bases). The CDR3 is 17 amino acids. V dropped 3 bases and J dropped 3 bases, with 19 bases sitting between them. Germline V gene lookup returns CDR1 SGDLS and CDR2 YYNGEE. For the CDR3, the DNA is TGTGCCAGCAGCGAGGGCCCCAGCGGAGGGCTCTACAATGAGCAGTTCTTC. As protein: CASSEGPSGGLYNEQFF.

The chain carries TRBV18 and TRBJ2-3; 9 positions agree with TRBD2. J was trimmed by 4 bases and V by 3 bases; bases with no gene match: 14. The CDR3 has 18 residues. From germline, CDR1 is KGHSH and CDR2 LQKENI. The CDR3 is CASSPPFLAGEGADTQYF. DNA of the CDR3: TGTGCCAGCTCACCTCCCTTTTTAGCGGGAGAAGGAGCAGATACGCAGTATTTT. The full variable domain, in which reference TRBV18 and TRBJ2-3 provide the parts outside the CDR3, is NAGVMQNPRHLVRRRGQEARLRCSPMKGHSHVYWYRQLPEEGLKFMVYLQKENIIDESGMPKERFSAEFPKEGPSILRIQQVVRGDSAAYFCASSPPFLAGEGADTQYFGPGTRLTVL.